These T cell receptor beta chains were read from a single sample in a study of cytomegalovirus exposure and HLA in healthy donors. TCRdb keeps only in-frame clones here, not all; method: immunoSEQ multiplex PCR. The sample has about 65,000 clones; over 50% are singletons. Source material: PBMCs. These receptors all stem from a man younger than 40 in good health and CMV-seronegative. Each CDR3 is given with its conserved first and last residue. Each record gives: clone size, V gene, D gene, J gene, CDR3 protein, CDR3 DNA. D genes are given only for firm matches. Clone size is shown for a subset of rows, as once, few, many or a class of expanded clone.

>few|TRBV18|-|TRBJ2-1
CASSQDTYNEQFF
TGTGCCAGCTCACAGGACACATACAATGAGCAGTTCTTC
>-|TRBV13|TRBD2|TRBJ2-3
CASSYQNLAGALYTDTQYF
TGTGCCAGCAGCTACCAGAACCTAGCGGGGGCCTTATACACAGATACGCAGTATTTT
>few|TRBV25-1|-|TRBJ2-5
CASSEWGGAGETQYF
TGTGCCAGCAGTGAATGGGGGGGGGCCGGAGAGACCCAGTACTTC
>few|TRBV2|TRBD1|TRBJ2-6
CASSRDSSSGANVLTF
TGTGCCAGCAGCCGGGACAGTAGTTCTGGGGCCAACGTCCTGACTTTC
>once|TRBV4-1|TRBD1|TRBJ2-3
CASSQDPGGDTQYF
TGCGCCAGCAGCCAAGATCCAGGGGGCGATACGCAGTATTTT
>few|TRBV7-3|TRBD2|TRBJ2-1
CASSLYTSGPKQFF
TGTGCCAGCAGCTTATATACTAGCGGGCCTAAGCAGTTCTTC
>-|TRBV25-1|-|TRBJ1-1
CASRGQNTEAFF
TGTGCCAGCAGGGGACAGAACACTGAAGCTTTCTTT
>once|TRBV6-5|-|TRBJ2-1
CASSARRAYNEQFF
TGTGCCAGCAGTGCCCGCAGGGCCTACAATGAGCAGTTCTTC
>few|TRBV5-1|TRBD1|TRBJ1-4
CASSSTGAIATNEKLFF
TGCGCCAGCAGCTCGACAGGGGCGATAGCAACTAATGAAAAACTGTTTTTT
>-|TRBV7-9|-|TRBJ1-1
CASSQKNPGALAFF
TGTGCCAGCAGCCAGAAAAACCCGGGAGCCTTAGCTTTCTTT
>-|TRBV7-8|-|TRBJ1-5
CASSKEGHVLNQPQHF
TGTGCCAGCAGCAAAGAGGGCCACGTCCTCAATCAGCCCCAGCATTTT
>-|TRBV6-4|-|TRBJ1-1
CASSEEGINTEAFF
TGTGCCAGCAGTGAGGAGGGGATTAACACTGAAGCTTTCTTT
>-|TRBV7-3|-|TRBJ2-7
CASSFRRGYEQYF
TGTGCCAGCAGCTTCCGGAGGGGCTACGAGCAGTACTTC
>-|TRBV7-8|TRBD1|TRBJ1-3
CASSLRTGGSSGNTIYF
TGTGCCAGCAGCTTAAGGACAGGGGGTTCCTCTGGAAACACCATATATTTT
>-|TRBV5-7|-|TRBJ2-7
CASTKSGTRGFYEQYF
TGTGCCAGCACCAAATCAGGGACAAGGGGCTTCTACGAGCAGTACTTC
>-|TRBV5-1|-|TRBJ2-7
CASSFRQDSYEQYF
TGCGCCAGCAGCTTCCGTCAGGACTCCTACGAGCAGTACTTC
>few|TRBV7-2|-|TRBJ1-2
CASSLNSRDYYGYTF
TGTGCCAGCAGCTTAAATTCGAGGGATTACTATGGCTACACCTTC